One sample yielded the 8 T cell receptor beta chains listed below, sequenced in a study of technical replicates of blood from a few donors. The method was immunoSEQ multiplex PCR; TCRdb's version includes in-frame clones alone and lacks a portion of them. This table has 65,000 to 95,000 clones, just over 90% appearing once. The sequencing input was T cells isolated from PBMCs. The receptors here all came from a human donor in good health.

The chain has TRBV28 and TRBJ2-1; D not certain. Germline CDR1 and CDR2: MDHEN and SYDVKM. This CDR3 has 14 residues. Trimming took off 5 bases at V and 3 bases at J, with 11 bases between the two ends. CDR3 residues: CASSAIVVYNEQFF. CDR3 sequence (DNA): TGTGCCAGCAGTGCCATTGTAGTCTACAATGAGCAGTTCTTC.

The chain has TRBV7-2 and TRBJ1-2, with a tentative D call TRBD1 (5 bases). The CDR3 has 14 amino acids. V gave up 5 bases and J gave up 3 bases, with 13 bases separating them. CDR1 is SGHTA and CDR2 is FQGNSA in the germline V gene. The CDR3 coding sequence is TGTGCCAGCAGCGTTAACCAGGGATACTATGGCTACACCTTC. Protein: CASSVNQGYYGYTF.

This clone was seen only once. V is TRBV4-1 and J is TRBJ2-3; TRBD2 matches 8 bases. Germline assignment: CDR1 MGHRA and CDR2 YSYEKL. CDR3 length: 16 residues. Losses at the gene ends were 4 bases for V and 9 bases for J; bases not matched to a gene: 15. CDR3 sequence reads: CASSPLSGAHGVTQYF. The DNA for the CDR3 is TGCGCCAGCAGCCCCCTTAGCGGGGCCCACGGGGTAACGCAGTATTTT.

The chain is built from TRBV7-6 and TRBJ2-2, with 7 bases that match TRBD2. The CDR3 consists of 16 residues. Looked up from germline, CDR1 is SGHVS and CDR2 is FNYEAQ. Germline trimming cut 3 bases from V and 1 base from J; bases unmatched to any gene: 5. The CDR3 nucleotides read TGTGCCAGCAGCTTTGAGGCGGGGGAGAACACCGGGGAGCTGTTTTTT. This sequence encodes CASSFEAGENTGELFF.

The chain carries TRBV2 and TRBJ1-3; no firm D call. Germline V gene data show CDR1 as SNHLY and CDR2 as FYNNEI. This CDR3 region has 15 residues. V lost 7 bases, J lost 1 base, and 14 bases lay in between. For the CDR3, the DNA is TGTGCCAGCAACCCGTCCCGCGGGTCTGGAAACACCATATATTTT. It translates to CASNPSRGSGNTIYF. The full variable domain, with the rest looked up from reference TRBV2 and TRBJ1-3, is EPEVTQTPSHQVTQMGQEVILRCVPISNHLYFYWYRQILGQKVEFLVSFYNNEISEKSEIFDDQFSVERPDGSNFTLKIRSTKLEDSAMYFCASNPSRGSGNTIYFGEGSWLTVV.

The chain couples TRBV5-1 to TRBJ1-5, with 8 bases matching TRBD1. The ends lost 4 bases at V and 3 bases at J; junction bases unmatched: 6. CDR1 and CDR2 from the germline V gene are SGHRS and YFSETQ. This CDR3 has 15 amino acids. The CDR3 nucleotides are TGCGCCAGCAGCCCGGACAGGGCGGACAATCAGCCCCAGCATTTT. This translates into CASSPDRADNQPQHF.

The rearrangement joins TRBV5-1 to TRBJ1-1; 8 bases agree with TRBD1. Germline trimming cut 5 bases from V and 4 bases from J; bases unmatched to any gene: 4. This CDR3 comprises 13 residues. Looked up from germline, CDR1 is SGHRS and CDR2 is YFSETQ. The CDR3 bases are TGCGCCAGCAGAGACACAGGGGGCACTGAAGCTTTCTTT. Translated, it gives CASRDTGGTEAFF.

This clone is a singleton in its sample. The CDR3 nucleotides read TGTGCCAGCCGAGGGGATACGCAGTATTTT. Its translation is CASRGDTQYF. V is TRBV28 and J is TRBJ2-3, with a tentative D call TRBD2 (5 bases). Germline V gene sequence: CDR1 MDHEN, CDR2 SYDVKM. CDR3 length: 10 amino acids. Trimming cost V 8 bases and J 6 bases, with 6 bases left between them.